The 18 T cell receptor beta chains given below trace back to one sample, sequenced in a study of blood T cell repertoires in COVID-19. The repertoire was sequenced with immunoSEQ multiplex PCR; TCRdb's copy has only in-frame clones and lacks some. The data contain 150,000 to 200,000 clones, 80% to 90% of them seen just once; the ten biggest clones take up around 8.6%. Material: peripheral blood. These TCRs come from a man in his fifties with active or convalescent COVID-19.

The V gene is TRBV25-1, the J gene TRBJ2-3, with D possibly matching TRBD2 (6 bases). Trimming took off 2 bases at V and 3 bases at J, with 18 bases between the two ends. The CDR3 runs to 17 residues. CDR1 is MGHDK, CDR2 SYGVNS, per germline. CDR3 bases: TGTGCCAGCAGTGAACAGGTGGGGGGTCTGGGGACAGATACGCAGTATTTT. Protein sequence: CASSEQVGGLGTDTQYF.

The V gene is TRBV7-2, the J gene TRBJ2-1; 10 bases line up with TRBD2. The CDR3 totals 16 residues. Trimming at V came to 3 bases and at J to 2 bases, leaving 4 bases not matched to a gene. CDR1 is SGHTA, CDR2 FQGNSA, per germline. The CDR3 sequence is CASSFLGLAAYNEQFF. The CDR3 DNA follows: TGTGCCAGCAGCTTCCTAGGACTAGCGGCCTACAATGAGCAGTTCTTC.

The J gene is TRBJ2-1, the V gene TRBV12-3 or TRBV12-4; tentative D call: TRBD2 (5 bases). V was clipped by 5 bases and J by 10 bases, with 15 bases between them. CDR3 size: 13 residues. The CDR3 spells CASSRLSGGEQFF. The CDR3 bases are TGTGCCAGCAGTCGCCTCTCCGGAGGCGAGCAGTTCTTC.

This clone was counted once. The J gene is TRBJ1-3, the V gene TRBV30; maybe TRBD1 (5 bases). CDR3 length: 19 residues. Per the germline V gene, CDR1 is GTSNPN and CDR2 is SVGIG (reference sequence). Trimming stripped 1 base from V and 0 bases from J, with 22 bases between. The CDR3 bases are TGTGCCTGGAGTGGCCAGGGTATAAGCCAGCATTTCTCTGGAAACACCATATATTTT. This encodes CAWSGQGISQHFSGNTIYF.

V and J are TRBV19 and TRBJ2-7, with a possible D match to TRBD1 (6 bases). Per germline, CDR1 LNHDA and CDR2 SQIVND (reference sequence). The V end lost 8 bases, the J end lost 0 bases, and 14 bases lay between the germline ends. The length of the CDR3 is 14 residues. Written as DNA, the CDR3 is TGTGCCAGTGCTGGACAGTCGGGCTCCTACGAGCAGTACTTC. It specifies CASAGQSGSYEQYF.

J is TRBJ2-7 and V is TRBV27; 7 bases map to TRBD2. The CDR3 totals 16 residues. Germline CDR1 MNHEY, CDR2 SMNVEV (reference sequence). V shed 2 bases, J shed 4 bases, and the junction held 11 bases outside the gene matches. DNA for the CDR3: TGTGCCAGCAGTTTACTTTCGGGGCTAGCGGCTTACGAGCAGTACTTC. It is translated as CASSLLSGLAAYEQYF.

This clone was seen just once. The sample holds other DNA sequences that translate to the same CDR3. The chain combines TRBV3-1 (or the pseudogene TRBV3-2) with TRBJ1-1; D remains ambiguous. The V gene lost 1 base and the J gene lost 1 base, with 7 bases spanning the gap. CDR3 length: 14 residues. Germline V gene sequence: CDR1 LGHDT, CDR2 YNNKEL (reference sequence). CDR3 loop: CASSQVGGNTEAFF. The DNA for the CDR3 is TGTGCCAGCAGCCAAGTGGGAGGGAACACTGAAGCTTTCTTT.

The chain carries TRBV4-2 and TRBJ2-2, with 7 bases matching TRBD1. Per germline, CDR1 LGHNA and CDR2 YNFKEQ. J was trimmed by 5 bases and V by 0 bases; bases with no gene match: 0. CDR3 length: 14 amino acids. The CDR3 protein is CASSQEGQTGELFF. The CDR3 DNA is TGTGCCAGCAGCCAAGAGGGACAGACCGGGGAGCTGTTTTTT.

The rearrangement links TRBV7-3 to TRBJ2-1, with 11 bases aligning to TRBD2. CDR3 length equals 17 residues. CDR1 is SGHTA and CDR2 is FQGTGA in the germline V gene. Trimming at V came to 4 bases and at J to 4 bases, leaving 9 bases not matched to a gene. The DNA of the CDR3 is TGTGCCAGCAGCTCCCCCCCTAGCGGGGGGACATACAATGAGCAGTTCTTC. Its protein product is CASSSPPSGGTYNEQFF. Filled out from reference TRBV7-3 and TRBJ2-1, the complete variable domain reads GAGVSQTPSNKVTEKGKYVELRCDPISGHTALYWYRQSLGQGPEFLIYFQGTGAADDSGLPNDRFFAVRPEGSVSTLKIQRTERGDSAVYLCASSSPPSGGTYNEQFFGPGTRLTVL.

The V and J genes are TRBV11-2 and TRBJ2-3; maybe TRBD2 (6 bases). V was clipped by 2 bases and J by 0 bases, with 9 bases between them. There are 15 residues in the CDR3. The germline gives CDR1 SGHAT, CDR2 FQNNGV. The CDR3 DNA reads TGTGCCAGCAGCTTAACGGGGGATAGCACAGATACGCAGTATTTT. This codes for CASSLTGDSTDTQYF. The full variable domain, completed using reference TRBV11-2 and TRBJ2-3, is EAGVAQSPRYKIIEKRQSVAFWCNPISGHATLYWYQQILGQGPKLLIQFQNNGVVDDSQLPKDRFSAERLKGVDSTLKIQPAKLEDSAVYLCASSLTGDSTDTQYFGPGTRLTVL.

This clone came up once. This sequence joins TRBV5-4 and TRBJ2-7; 12 positions match TRBD1. Germline CDR1 SGHNT, CDR2 YYREEE (reference sequence). This CDR3 contains 16 residues. Losses at the gene ends were 4 bases for V and 2 bases for J; bases not matched to a gene: 7. In nucleotides, the CDR3 is TGTGCCAGCAGCCCGTCGGGGACAGGGGGCCCCTACGAGCAGTACTTC. Translation: CASSPSGTGGPYEQYF.

This chain links TRBV5-4 with TRBJ2-7; TRBD2 matches 8 bases. Germline V lookup: CDR1 SGHNT, CDR2 YYREEE (reference sequence). V gave up 4 bases and J gave up 5 bases; unmatched junction bases: 14. The CDR3 is made up of 16 amino acids. Here the CDR3 DNA reads TGTGCCAGCAGCATTAATAGCGGGGCGGGATTCGACGAGCAGTACTTC. Translation: CASSINSGAGFDEQYF.

The chain links TRBV27 to TRBJ2-2; 9 bases line up with TRBD1. V dropped 3 bases and J dropped 4; count of bases not matched to a gene: 6. CDR1 and CDR2 from the germline V gene are MNHEY and SMNVEV (reference sequence). CDR3 length: 16 residues. CDR3 coding DNA: TGTGCCAGCAGTTTTAACAGGGGGCCGGGCACCGGGGAGCTGTTTTTT. This gives the protein CASSFNRGPGTGELFF.

The rearrangement uses TRBV20-1 and TRBJ2-1; TRBD2 is a possible D gene (5 bases). Per the germline V gene, CDR1 is DFQATT and CDR2 is SNEGSKA (reference sequence). V lost 6 bases and J 8 bases, leaving 11 bases between the germline ends. The CDR3 runs 11 residues. The CDR3 reads CSATPGDEQFF. The CDR3 coding sequence is TGCAGTGCCACCCCCGGGGATGAGCAGTTCTTC.

The genes are TRBV6-1 and TRBJ2-1; TRBD1 matches 12 bases. V dropped 2 bases and J dropped 6; count of bases not matched to a gene: 2. The germline V gene has CDR1 MNHNS and CDR2 SASEGT. CDR3 length: 15 residues. The DNA for the CDR3 is TGTGCCAGCAGTGAACCGGGACAGGGGGCCAATGAGCAGTTCTTC. The encoded protein is CASSEPGQGANEQFF.

The chain links TRBV4-2 to TRBJ1-1, with 12 bases that match TRBD1. The CDR3 runs to 15 residues. The germline gives CDR1 LGHNA, CDR2 YNFKEQ. V lost 3 bases, J lost 4 bases, and 3 bases stayed unmatched. The CDR3 bases are TGTGCCAGCAGCCAGGGACAGGGGGCTGGCACTGAAGCTTTCTTT. Its protein is CASSQGQGAGTEAFF.

This chain connects TRBV6-1 to TRBJ1-3; D remains ambiguous. Germline V gene data show CDR1 as MNHNS and CDR2 as SASEGT. The CDR3 has 16 amino acids. Trimming took 0 bases from V and 0 from J, leaving 9 bases between them. The CDR3 nucleotides are TGTGCCAGCAGTGAAGCGCGGTGGAACTCTGGAAACACCATATATTTT. This codes for CASSEARWNSGNTIYF.

The chain has TRBV7-6 and TRBJ2-5, with D perhaps TRBD1 (6 bases). Germline-derived CDR1 and CDR2 are SGHVS and FNYEAQ. The CDR3 has 15 amino acids. The ends were cut back, 5 bases at V and 2 bases at J, with 15 bases in the middle. The CDR3 nucleotides are TGTGCCAGCAGCGACGCCGGGACATTACAAGAGACCCAGTACTTC. Residues: CASSDAGTLQETQYF.